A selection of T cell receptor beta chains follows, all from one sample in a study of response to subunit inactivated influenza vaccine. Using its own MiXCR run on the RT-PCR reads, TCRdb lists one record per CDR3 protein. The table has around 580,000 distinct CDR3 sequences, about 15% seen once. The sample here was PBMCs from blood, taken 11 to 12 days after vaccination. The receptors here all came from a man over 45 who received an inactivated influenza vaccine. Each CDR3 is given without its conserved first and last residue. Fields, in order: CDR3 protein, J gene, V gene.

ASSQALGTGHNYGYT,TRBJ1-2,TRBV4-3
ASSDRSVYEQY,TRBJ2-7,TRBV2
ASIPHAGESTDTQY,TRBJ2-3,TRBV5-1
SAITGQGVGELF,TRBJ2-2,TRBV20-1
ASSSDRVDQPQH,TRBJ1-5,TRBV5-5
ASSPGLDSSYEQY,TRBJ2-7,TRBV7-6
ASSLSDGNEQF,TRBJ2-1,TRBV28
ATSDTTGFEETQY,TRBJ2-5,TRBV24-1
ASSFRAGGNYGYT,TRBJ1-2,TRBV28
ASRRLAGDGETQY,TRBJ2-5,TRBV6-2/TRBV6-3
ASSFGAGLRFNEQF,TRBJ2-1,TRBV7-2
ASSLARGSGNTIY,TRBJ1-3,TRBV7-9
SAYGPNQPQH,TRBJ1-5,TRBV20-1
AISARSDTQY,TRBJ2-3,TRBV10-3
ASSLGPENTGELF,TRBJ2-2,TRBV12-3/TRBV12-4
ASSLGGIAGSSEQY,TRBJ2-7,TRBV5-1
SVRQGGINEQF,TRBJ2-1,TRBV29-1
SATATSGGVDTQY,TRBJ2-3,TRBV20-1
ASSQTGRRQY,TRBJ2-7,TRBV6-5
AINLGLGNTEAF,TRBJ1-1,TRBV10-3
ASSSSVRAYNEQF,TRBJ2-1,TRBV7-9
ASSVGSSYGYT,TRBJ1-2,TRBV9
ASSLGGKGETQY,TRBJ2-5,TRBV12-3/TRBV12-4
ASSEDGAPSYEQY,TRBJ2-7,TRBV7-9
ASSLLAASYNEQF,TRBJ2-1,TRBV12-3/TRBV12-4
ASSLETGSVTEAF,TRBJ1-1,TRBV5-1
ASSRDFTDTQY,TRBJ2-3,TRBV7-2
ASSFTGTGSEKLF,TRBJ1-4,TRBV5-1
SAPNPGTDTQY,TRBJ2-3,TRBV29-1
ASRDQVHNEQF,TRBJ2-1,TRBV11-1
ASSLVPEVPYGYT,TRBJ1-2,TRBV7-2
AIKVTESTDTQY,TRBJ2-3,TRBV10-3
ASTRITDTQY,TRBJ2-3,TRBV7-9
ASSYRAGTGRGTGELF,TRBJ2-2,TRBV6-5
ASSEQSDTQY,TRBJ2-3,TRBV2
SAQTGLAFFSYNEQF,TRBJ2-1,TRBV20-1
AWSVLASYNEQF,TRBJ2-1,TRBV30
ASSFGLVNEQF,TRBJ2-1,TRBV7-2
ASSLAGTGYNSPLH,TRBJ1-6,TRBV7-2
ASSENNEQF,TRBJ2-1,TRBV28
ASSSPSWIPHNTEQF,TRBJ2-1,TRBV9